This passage covers 28 T cell receptor beta chains from one sample sequenced in a study of shared clonotypes between healthy human individuals. Clones were sequenced by immunoSEQ multiplex PCR, and TCRdb holds only the in-frame ones, with some missing. Altogether some 2,400,000 clones are present, about 94% being singletons, with the ten largest covering roughly 0.13%. The sample consisted of naive CD4+ T cells sorted from blood. Sample subset: CD45RA+ positively selected. All receptors come from a young man in good health.

The V gene is TRBV5-8, the J gene TRBJ2-1; 11 nucleotides align to TRBD1. V lost 5 bases and J lost 7; bases outside the gene matches: 8. The CDR3 loop spans 15 amino acids. Germline V CDR1 and CDR2: SGHTS, YDEGEE. The CDR3 coding sequence is TGTGCCAGCAGTTTCGGACAGGGGGCCTTTAATGAGCAGTTCTTC. It codes for CASSFGQGAFNEQFF. The full variable domain, rest sourced from reference TRBV5-8 and TRBJ2-1, is EAGVTQSPTHLIKTRGQQATLRCSPISGHTSVYWYQQALGLGLQFLLWYDEGEERNRGNFPPRFSGRQFPNYSSELNVNALELEDSALYLCASSFGQGAFNEQFFGPGTRLTVL.

CDR3 sequence reads: CASSELWDRNTGELFF. The CDR3 bases are TGTGCCAGCAGTGAACTTTGGGACAGAAACACCGGGGAGCTGTTTTTT. V and J are TRBV6-1 and TRBJ2-2; TRBD1 matches at 7 bases. CDR3 length: 16 amino acids. Germline assignment: CDR1 MNHNS and CDR2 SASEGT. V shed 2 bases, J shed 2 bases, and the junction held 5 bases outside the gene matches.

A single count supports this clone. The gene calls are TRBV29-1 and TRBJ1-1, with 8 bases lining up with TRBD1. Looked up from germline, CDR1 is SQVTM and CDR2 is ANQGSEA. CDR3 length: 15 residues. V lost 2 bases and J lost 2; bases outside the gene matches: 7. The CDR3 sequence is CSVENYGQGNTEAFF. The CDR3 coding sequence is TGCAGCGTTGAAAACTACGGACAGGGTAACACTGAAGCTTTCTTT.

This rearrangement joins TRBV5-1 to TRBJ2-3; no definite D call. Germline CDR1 and CDR2: SGHRS and YFSETQ. Trimming removed 0 bases at V and 0 bases at J, with 8 bases between. CDR3 size: 15 residues. The DNA of the CDR3 is TGCGCCAGCAGCTTGGACCCACCCAGCACAGATACGCAGTATTTT. Amino acids: CASSLDPPSTDTQYF.

The chain links TRBV11-2 to TRBJ2-7, with D unresolved. Trimming cost V 1 base and J 2 bases, with 9 bases left between them. CDR3 length: 14 residues. Germline CDR1 and CDR2: SGHAT and FQNNGV. The CDR3 loop reads CASSLGRPAYEQYF. The CDR3 bases are TGTGCCAGCAGCTTAGGACGGCCAGCCTACGAGCAGTACTTC. Drawing the rest from reference TRBV11-2 and TRBJ2-7, the complete variable domain is EAGVAQSPRYKIIEKRQSVAFWCNPISGHATLYWYQQILGQGPKLLIQFQNNGVVDDSQLPKDRFSAERLKGVDSTLKIQPAKLEDSAVYLCASSLGRPAYEQYFGPGTRLTVT.

This clone was observed a single time. The chain employs TRBV28 and TRBJ1-2; D might be TRBD1 (5 bases). This CDR3 spans 16 amino acids. The germline V and J ends were trimmed by 5 bases and 4 bases, with 20 bases remaining between them. In germline, CDR1 is MDHEN, CDR2 SYDVKM. CDR3 sequence (DNA): TGTGCCAGCAGTCCCAAACATATCAGGGATTTCTATGGCTACACCTTC. It codes for CASSPKHIRDFYGYTF.

The chain employs TRBV10-3 and TRBJ2-7, with D maybe TRBD1 (6 bases). This CDR3 has 15 residues. Deletions cut 3 bases from V and 2 bases from J, with 14 bases between. The germline V gene has CDR1 ENHRY and CDR2 SYGVKD. Here the CDR3 reads CAISDARGNPYEQYF. The CDR3, as DNA: TGTGCCATCAGTGACGCGAGGGGGAACCCCTACGAGCAGTACTTC.

This sequence joins TRBV27 and TRBJ1-2, with 8 bases matching TRBD1. The CDR3 spans 15 residues. In germline, CDR1 is MNHEY, CDR2 SMNVEV (reference sequence). J gave up 1 base and V 0 bases, and 1 base lay outside the gene matches. In DNA, the CDR3 is TGTGCCAGCAGTTTATCTGGACAGGGTAACTATGGCTACACCTTC. Residues: CASSLSGQGNYGYTF.

In the case of this clone: Other DNA variants within this sample encode the same CDR3. V usage is TRBV9 and J usage is TRBJ2-3; 13 nucleotides agree with TRBD2. The CDR3 extends over 18 amino acids. With V trimmed by 0 bases and J by 2 bases, 6 bases remained unmatched. Germline V gene data show CDR1 as SGDLS and CDR2 as YYNGEE. The CDR3, as DNA: TGTGCCAGCAGCGTAGGACTAGCGGGGGGTACTCTCACAGATACGCAGTATTTT. Residues: CASSVGLAGGTLTDTQYF.

This clone has only one observation. The rearrangement links TRBV6-6 to TRBJ2-7; D is unclear. Per germline, CDR1 MNHNY and CDR2 SVGAGI (reference sequence). This CDR3 spans 14 amino acids. Trimming left V 0 bases short and J 0 bases short, with 6 bases between. CDR3 bases: TGTGCCAGCAGTTACTCTTATGGCTCCTACGAGCAGTACTTC. Its translation is CASSYSYGSYEQYF.

This sequence joins TRBV6-1 and TRBJ1-4; D remains unclear. Trimming removed 4 bases from V and 8 bases from J, with 17 bases in between. CDR1 and CDR2 from the germline V gene are MNHNS and SASEGT. This CDR3 has 15 residues. In DNA form, the CDR3 reads TGTGCCAGCAGTGGAGGACCGGACCGCTACGAAAAACTGTTTTTT. It yields the protein CASSGGPDRYEKLFF.

The chain has TRBV25-1 and TRBJ2-2; D may correspond to TRBD1 or TRBD2 (5 bases each). Deletions cut 8 bases from V and 2 bases from J, with 24 bases between. The CDR3 is made up of 18 amino acids. CDR1 is MGHDK, CDR2 SYGVNS, per germline. Written as DNA, the CDR3 is TGTGCCAGCGCAGTGAGGAAGGGGAGCGACTCTAACACCGGGGAGCTGTTTTTT. Its protein is CASAVRKGSDSNTGELFF.

A note on this clone: The same CDR3 can be traced to other DNA sequences in this sample. CDR3 loop: CAWNRQETQYF. DNA of the CDR3: TGTGCCTGGAATCGTCAAGAGACCCAGTACTTC. The V call is TRBV30, the J call TRBJ2-5; D unresolved. The CDR3 runs 11 residues. Germline CDR1 and CDR2: GTSNPN and SVGIG (reference sequence). Trimming stripped 4 bases from V and 2 bases from J, with 5 bases between.

Worth noting for this clone: Other DNA sequences in this specimen translate into the identical CDR3. In DNA, the CDR3 is TGTGCCAGCTCACCCCCGGGACAAGACTACGAGCAGTACTTC. This codes for CASSPPGQDYEQYF. The J gene is TRBJ2-7, the V gene TRBV18, with TRBD1 as a possible D gene (6 bases). CDR1 and CDR2 from the germline V gene are KGHSH and LQKENI. Trimming shortened V by 3 bases and J by 3 bases, and 12 bases separated the two germline ends. The CDR3 length is 14 residues.

This sequence joins TRBV9 and TRBJ2-7; 13 bases align to TRBD2. Trimming removed 3 bases from V and 6 bases from J; junction bases left unmatched: 3. The V gene's germline CDR1 is SGDLS and CDR2 YYNGEE. The CDR3 spans 14 residues. In DNA form, the CDR3 reads TGTGCCAGCAGCGGGACTAGCGGGGGAAGCGAGCAGTACTTC. It codes for CASSGTSGGSEQYF.

The chain couples TRBV5-1 to TRBJ1-3; the D is unclear. V was cut by 0 bases and J by 4 bases, with 11 bases left in between. The CDR3 is 15 residues long. CDR1 is SGHRS, CDR2 YFSETQ, per germline. In DNA form, the CDR3 reads TGCGCCAGCAGCTTGGCCAACGGCCGCGGAAACACCATATATTTT. It translates to CASSLANGRGNTIYF.

The rearrangement links TRBV7-6 to TRBJ2-6, with 9 bases aligning to TRBD1. The V and J ends lost 5 bases and 0 bases, in that order; junction bases with no gene match: 5. The CDR3 length is 17 residues. Germline V gene lookup returns CDR1 SGHVS and CDR2 FNYEAQ. CDR3 nucleotide sequence: TGTGCCAGCAGCCCCGGGACAGGGCACTCTGGGGCCAACGTCCTGACTTTC. As protein: CASSPGTGHSGANVLTF.

V and J are TRBV7-9 and TRBJ1-2; possible D gene TRBD1, 5 bases. V lost 5 bases, J lost 2 bases, and 15 bases lay in between. This CDR3 region has 15 residues. Per the germline V gene, CDR1 is SEHNR and CDR2 is FQNEAQ (reference sequence). The CDR3 nucleotides are TGTGCCAGCAGCCGGAGTGGGGGTGTAAACTATGGCTACACCTTC. This translates into CASSRSGGVNYGYTF.

The V and J genes are TRBV2 and TRBJ1-2; D is possibly TRBD1 (5 bases). CDR1 and CDR2 from the germline V gene are SNHLY and FYNNEI. Trimming took 6 bases from V and 6 from J, leaving 23 bases between them. The CDR3 contains 16 residues. The CDR3 protein is CASRADLGGGGNGYTF. DNA of the CDR3: TGTGCCAGCAGGGCGGACCTTGGGGGAGGTGGGAATGGCTACACCTTC.

CDR3 sequence (DNA): TGTGCCAGCGCGAGTGGGGTCCCCCCAGATACGCAGTATTTT. Its translation: CASASGVPPDTQYF. The V call is TRBV7-3, the J call TRBJ2-3; D gene ambiguous. V was cut by 8 bases and J by 4 bases, with 16 bases left in between. Per the germline V gene, CDR1 is SGHTA and CDR2 is FQGTGA. The CDR3 contains 14 residues.

This rearrangement joins TRBV13 to TRBJ2-5; 13 bases agree with TRBD2. The J segment lost 5 bases and the V segment lost 5 bases, leaving 2 bases of the junction unmatched. Germline V gene data show CDR1 as PRHDT and CDR2 as FYEKMQ (reference sequence). This CDR3 spans 14 amino acids. The CDR3 spells CASSVTSGGETQYF. CDR3 coding DNA: TGTGCCAGCAGCGTGACTAGCGGGGGGGAGACCCAGTACTTC.

This chain joins TRBV5-1 and TRBJ2-5; no clear D gene. CDR1 and CDR2 from the germline V gene are SGHRS and YFSETQ. The CDR3 is made up of 17 amino acids. Trimming took 1 base from V and 1 from J, leaving 17 bases between them. This chain's CDR3 is CASSLWAAGSLQETQYF. The CDR3 bases are TGCGCCAGCAGCTTGTGGGCGGCCGGAAGCCTCCAAGAGACCCAGTACTTC.

This sequence joins TRBV7-9 and TRBJ2-5, with TRBD2 identical over 7 bases. The CDR3 is 15 residues long. The trim removed 6 bases at V and 5 bases at J, leaving 12 bases unmatched. CDR1 and CDR2 from the germline V gene are SEHNR and FQNEAQ (reference sequence). CDR3 nucleotides: TGTGCCAGCAGATACTCCGGGACCGGGGGGGAGACCCAGTACTTC. It specifies CASRYSGTGGETQYF.

The J gene is TRBJ2-2, the V gene TRBV10-3, with no clear D. Germline V lookup: CDR1 ENHRY, CDR2 SYGVKD. The CDR3 sequence is 18 residues long. V gave up 1 base and J gave up 5 bases, with 20 bases separating them. The CDR3 bases are TGTGCCATCAGTGAGTTTCTAGGTCGGACGGCTGATACCGGGGAGCTGTTTTTT. Residues: CAISEFLGRTADTGELFF.

The rearrangement joins TRBV19 to TRBJ2-7; D may match TRBD1 or TRBD2 (6 bases each). Germline V gives CDR1 LNHDA, CDR2 SQIVND (reference sequence). This CDR3 is 13 amino acids long. The V end lost 3 bases, the J end lost 5 bases, and 11 bases lay between the germline ends. In DNA, the CDR3 is TGTGCCAGTAGTATGGGGGGCTGGGACGAGCAGTACTTC. Protein product: CASSMGGWDEQYF.

This chain uses TRBV20-1 with TRBJ1-1, with D unresolved. V gave up 6 bases and J gave up 8 bases, with 7 bases separating them. The CDR3 spans 9 residues. From germline, CDR1 is DFQATT and CDR2 SNEGSKA (reference sequence). CDR3 residues: CSAQREAFF. CDR3 nucleotides: TGCAGTGCCCAACGCGAAGCTTTCTTT.

On this clone itself: Other DNA sequences of this sample code for an identical CDR3. This chain links TRBV10-1 with TRBJ2-5; 7 nucleotides agree with TRBD1. The CDR3 totals 13 residues. V gave up 8 bases and J gave up 1 base; unmatched junction bases: 4. CDR1 is WNHNN and CDR2 is SYGVQD in the germline V gene (reference sequence). This chain's CDR3 is CASSGQTQETQYF. The CDR3 coding sequence is TGCGCCAGCTCGGGACAGACCCAAGAGACCCAGTACTTC.

About this clone itself: Mismatch with germline at one junction end may stem from a read error. This chain uses TRBV7-7 with TRBJ2-7; D ambiguous. The CDR3 spans 13 residues. Germline lookup yields CDR1 SSHAT and CDR2 FNYEAQ (reference sequence). The CDR3 sequence: CASSLDFSYEQYF. The DNA of the CDR3 is TGTGCTAGCAGCTTAGATTTCTCCTACGAGCAGTACTTC.